This T cell receptor (beta chain) was retrieved from a study of T cells in women clearing cervical HPV infection. Notes on the study in general: Repertoire richness, not evenness, was significantly elevated in CIN3+ cases versus controls. It is unknown whether associations predate infection; no effector/memory or HPV-specific sorting. Cases and controls were distinguished at AUC roughly 0.83 by richness and V genes. Cases carried less TRBV6-7 than controls: approximately 0.1% versus 0.16%.

Only in-frame clones appear in the TCRdb table, and some are missing; sequencing was by immunoSEQ multiplex PCR. There are around 23,000 clones in the sample, with less than 3.5% held by the top ten. V dropped 6 bases and J dropped 7; count of bases not matched to a gene: 9. CDR1 SNHLY and CDR2 FYNNEI come from the germline V gene. The CDR3 length is 15 residues. Worth noting for this clone: Its specificity is unknown. From the germline J gene comes the end of the CDR3, since the read stops 3 residues before it.

The rearrangement uses TRBV2 and TRBJ2-5; TRBD2 matches 12 bases. The sample consisted of blood buffy coat. The sequence derives from a woman between 18 and 75 years old with a cervical HPV16 infection that either progressed to CIN3+ or cleared (not recorded which). CDR3 DNA (partial): TGTGCCAGCAGGATAGGACTAGCGGGGAGCGGGACC. Protein sequence: CASRIGLAGSGT. The entire CDR3 is CASRIGLAGSGTQYF.